This T cell receptor beta chain was sequenced during a study of CD4 T cell repertoires in COVID-19. Germline lookup yields CDR1 ENHRY and CDR2 SYGVKD. There are 14 residues in the CDR3. V lost 4 bases and J lost 6, with 15 bases in between. Concerning this clone itself: Its antigen is currently unknown.

Samples came from patients recovered from mild-to-severe COVID-19. No culture step preceded sequencing of the ex vivo isolated memory T cells. Sequenced by immunoSEQ multiplex PCR; TCRdb stores in-frame clones only, minus some. The table lists about 75,000 clones, under 90% of them singletons, with roughly 0.5% in the top ten. Findings and limits, study-wide: In SARS-CoV and/or HKU1 spike cultures, between roughly 6 and 27% of SARS-CoV-2 clonotypes reappeared. Suggested intraclonal diversification: top SARS-CoV-2-reactive clonotypes appeared in two or three memory subsets.

The chain recombines TRBV10-3 with TRBJ1-1; tentatively, D is TRBD1 (5 bases). Here the sequenced sample was CD4+ T cells from peripheral blood, taken after recovery from COVID-19. This TCR was recovered from a human donor who had COVID-19. The CDR3 protein is CAISVGPPPSEAFF. CDR3 in DNA: TGTGCCATCAGTGTGGGACCGCCACCGTCTGAAGCTTTCTTT.